This entry describes one T cell receptor beta chain. The data originate from a study of chemoradiotherapy in HPV16-positive cancers. Some clones are missing from TCRdb's copy, which holds only in-frame ones; the method was immunoSEQ multiplex PCR. The sample has 2,900 or so clones, under 95% seen once; the top ten hold less than 5%. With 0 bases removed from V and 3 bases from J, the gap between germline ends came to 8 bases. CDR1 and CDR2 (germline): MNHEY, SMNVEV (reference sequence). The CDR3 sequence is 14 residues long. Source: tumor tissue, taken from a patient who underwent chemoradiotherapy. The chain is built from TRBV27 and TRBJ1-2, with no clear D. This receptor was obtained from a human donor with HPV-associated anogenital cancer. CDR3 nucleotides: TGTGCCAGCAGTTTATCGTCCGGAGACTATGGCTACACCTTC. It yields the protein CASSLSSGDYGYTF.